This T cell receptor (beta chain) was captured in a study of tumor and adjacent non-tumor tissue in lung cancer. Findings of the study overall: Tumor repertoires had a smaller top 100 clone share than normal lung. Tumor tissue had significantly higher TCR diversity than normal lung.

TCRbeta libraries were built with three rounds of nested PCR, modified from ARM-PCR. Each CDR3 protein gets one entry after TCRdb re-called the multiplex PCR reads with MiXCR. The repertoire has about 200,000 distinct CDR3 sequences, 70% to 75% of them found once; the top ten carry 25%. This CDR3 has 15 residues. CDR1 SGHNT and CDR2 YYREEE come from the germline V gene (reference sequence). No cell sorting was done before RNA was extracted from the tissue. Details on this clonotype: Its antigen is as yet unknown. At one end, the junction sequence differs from germline, possibly due to a read error.

The V call is TRBV5-4, the J call TRBJ2-5, with 7 nucleotides matching TRBD2. Input material: lung tumor tissue. The sequence came from a man in his fifties or sixties with non-small cell lung cancer. CDR3 in amino acids: CASSQTGPAGETRYF. CDR3 nucleotides: TGTGCCAGCAGCCAAACCGGGCCCGCGGGAGAGACCCGGTACTTC.